The 29 T cell receptor beta chains reported below all come from one sample, sequenced in a study of Tregs in tolerant kidney transplant recipients. Sequencing used immunoSEQ multiplex PCR; TCRdb keeps in-frame clones, though not all of them. This table lists several thousand clones. Mixed chimerism was transient after nonmyeloablative marrow transplants from related graft donors. The sequenced sample was CD8+ T cells from blood (PBMCs), obtained 12 months after the transplant. The origin of the receptors is a human patient who received a combined kidney and bone marrow transplant. A share of the T cells may be of graft donor origin.

Remarks on this clone: Read data end 3 residues before the CDR3 end; the end is taken from the germline J gene. The rearrangement joins TRBV19 to TRBJ1-5; no definite D call. Trimming removed 2 bases at V and 7 bases at J, with 12 bases between. Germline V gene lookup returns CDR1 LNHDA and CDR2 SQIVND (reference sequence). CDR3 length: 14 residues. Here the CDR3 reads CASSIWSGQQPQHF. The part of the CDR3 DNA that was read is TGTGCCAGTAGTATATGGTCGGGTCAACAGCCC.

Note on this clone: One end of the junction does not line up with germline, which may come from a read error. The read stops 3 residues short of the end of the CDR3; the missing end is completed from the germline J gene. V is TRBV4-2 and J is TRBJ2-1, with TRBD2 identical over 14 bases. The V gene's germline CDR1 is LGHNA and CDR2 YNFKEQ. The CDR3 is 15 amino acids. This chain's CDR3 is CASSLGTSGSDEQFF. The covered CDR3 bases are TGCGCCAGCAGCTTAGGGACTAGCGGGAGCGATGAG.

The DNA read from the CDR3 is TGTGCCAGCAGTGAGCGGGGGCCACAAAACACTGAA. It encodes CASSERGPQNTE. The CDR3 as a whole reads CASSERGPQNTEAFF. This rearrangement joins TRBV2 to TRBJ1-1, with D possibly matching TRBD1 (6 bases). The read is 3 residues too short to cover the CDR3 end, so that end is filled in from the germline J gene. CDR1 and CDR2 (germline): SNHLY, FYNNEI. Trimming stripped 3 bases from V and 2 bases from J, with 13 bases between. The CDR3 is 15 residues long.

As for this clone: The read finishes 3 residues shy of the CDR3 end, and the germline J gene is used to complete it. This chain links TRBV20-1 with TRBJ2-4, with TRBD2 matching 11 bases. Germline CDR1 and CDR2: DFQATT and SNEGSKA (reference sequence). This CDR3 comprises 17 residues. Trimming took 1 base from V and 1 from J; bases not matched to a gene: 6. The CDR3 DNA, read in part, is TGCAGTGCTAGAGCCCAAGGACTAGCGGGTGCCAAAAACATT. This codes for CSARAQGLAGAKNI. Given in full, the CDR3 is CSARAQGLAGAKNIQYF.

With respect to this clone: The CDR3 extends 3 residues past the end of the read, so its final part is completed from the germline J gene. The rearrangement joins TRBV10-1 to TRBJ2-5; TRBD1 might be the D (5 bases). This CDR3 comprises 14 residues. The germline V and J ends were trimmed by 2 bases and 2 bases, with 9 bases remaining between them. CDR1 and CDR2 from the germline V gene are WNHNN and SYGVQD (reference sequence). The CDR3 reads CASSEDREQETQYF. The DNA read from the CDR3 is TGCGCCAGCAGTGAGGACAGAGAGCAAGAGACC.

A remark on this clone: The read comes to an end 3 residues before the CDR3 does, leaving the germline J gene to fill in the end. The chain is built from TRBV20-1 and TRBJ2-7, with D possibly TRBD1 on 6 matching bases. This CDR3 contains 12 residues. Germline assignment: CDR1 DFQATT and CDR2 SNEGSKA (reference sequence). The CDR3 is CSATGSRDEQYF. The DNA read from the CDR3 is TGCAGCGCAACAGGGTCTCGGGACGAG.

For this clone: The read is 3 residues too short to cover the CDR3 end, so that end is filled in from the germline J gene. This chain uses TRBV5-1 with TRBJ1-1; 7 nucleotides align to TRBD1. Looked up from germline, CDR1 is SGHRS and CDR2 is YFSETQ. This CDR3 region has 16 residues. The J segment lost 5 bases and the V segment lost 4 bases, leaving 14 bases of the junction unmatched. The CDR3 spells CASSPWGQGDGTEAFF. Partial CDR3 DNA: TGCGCCAGCAGCCCCTGGGGGCAGGGGGATGGTACTGAA.

Points on this clone: The CDR3 extends 3 residues past the end of the read, so its final part is completed from the germline J gene. The chain joins TRBV11-2 to TRBJ2-7, with a possible D match to TRBD1 (6 bases). The CDR3 spans 14 residues. V lost 1 base, J lost 3 bases, and 10 bases lay in between. Germline CDR1 and CDR2: SGHAT and FQNNGV. The CDR3: CASSLGGQFYEQYF. CDR3 DNA (partial): TGTGCCAGCAGCTTAGGGGGGCAGTTCTACGAG.

About this clone itself: The CDR3 goes on 3 residues after the read ends, and that part is filled in from the germline J gene. The chain uses TRBV11-2 and TRBJ2-1; D is unresolved. CDR1 and CDR2 from the germline V gene are SGHAT and FQNNGV. The length of the CDR3 is 12 residues. Trimming pared 5 bases from V and 8 bases from J, leaving 10 bases between. The CDR3 spells CASSLGRHEQFF. CDR3 bases read: TGTGCCAGCAGCCTAGGGCGGCATGAG. Complete variable domain (other parts from reference TRBV11-2 and TRBJ2-1): EAGVAQSPRYKIIEKRQSVAFWCNPISGHATLYWYQQILGQGPKLLIQFQNNGVVDDSQLPKDRFSAERLKGVDSTLKIQPAKLEDSAVYLCASSLGRHEQFFGPGTRLTVL.

As concerns this clone: The read finishes 3 residues shy of the CDR3 end, and the germline J gene is used to complete it. The V and J genes are TRBV30 and TRBJ1-2; D unclear. Germline CDR1 and CDR2: GTSNPN and SVGIG (reference sequence). This CDR3 contains 12 residues. The V gene lost 1 base and the J gene lost 5 bases, with 8 bases spanning the gap. The chain's CDR3 is CAWSDSSYGYTF. The CDR3 bases that were read are TGTGCCTGGAGTGATAGTAGTTATGGC.

About this clone itself: The CDR3 is cut off 3 residues early in the read; its end comes from the germline J gene. The chain couples TRBV16 to TRBJ1-1, with D unresolved. V was clipped by 1 base and J by 0 bases, with 9 bases between them. The CDR3 length is 15 residues. Per germline, CDR1 KGHSY and CDR2 FQNENV. The DNA read from the CDR3 is TGTGCCAGCAGCCAATGGCCAGATATGAACACTGAA. Its protein product is CASSQWPDMNTE. The CDR3 in its entirety is CASSQWPDMNTEAFF.

About this clone: Read data end 3 residues before the CDR3 end; the end is taken from the germline J gene. The rearrangement links TRBV18 to TRBJ2-4; 10 nucleotides align to TRBD2. The junction had 6 bases not matched to a gene; V was cut back by 2 bases and J by 2 bases. This CDR3 has 17 amino acids. The V gene's germline CDR1 is KGHSH and CDR2 LQKENI. CDR3 sequence: CASSPRTSGISKNIQYF. CDR3 bases read: TGTGCCAGCTCACCAAGGACTAGCGGTATCTCCAAAAACATT.

Turning to this clone: The DNA ends 3 residues before the CDR3 does, and the rest of the CDR3 is filled in from the germline J gene. This chain uses TRBV20-1 with TRBJ2-7, with D possibly being TRBD2 (5 bases). This CDR3 is built from 14 residues. Germline V gene lookup returns CDR1 DFQATT and CDR2 SNEGSKA (reference sequence). The V gene lost 0 bases and the J gene lost 6 bases, with 15 bases spanning the gap. Here the CDR3 reads CSARDPEGRLEQYF. CDR3 bases read: TGCAGTGCTAGAGATCCCGAGGGCCGGCTCGAG.

Concerning this clone itself: Sequencing ends 3 residues short of the CDR3 end; the germline J gene provides the rest. The chain has TRBV30 and TRBJ2-3; 10 bases agree with TRBD2. CDR1 is GTSNPN and CDR2 is SVGIG in the germline V gene (reference sequence). CDR3 length equals 16 residues. V dropped 2 bases and J dropped 2; count of bases not matched to a gene: 7. The CDR3 DNA, read in part, is TGTGCCTGGAGTCTAAGCGGGAGGGGACTCACAGATACG. This codes for CAWSLSGRGLTDT. In full, the CDR3 is CAWSLSGRGLTDTQYF.

Regarding this clone: Read coverage stops 3 residues before the CDR3 terminus; the germline J gene supplies the remainder. The rearrangement links TRBV20-1 to TRBJ2-7; D not resolved. The germline V gene has CDR1 DFQATT and CDR2 SNEGSKA (reference sequence). There are 13 residues in the CDR3. Trimming cost V 8 bases and J 0 bases, with 14 bases left between them. The sequenced part of the CDR3 DNA is TGCAGTCTTAGACTTAAGCCCTCCTACGAG. Protein product: CSLRLKPSYE. From start to end, the CDR3 is CSLRLKPSYEQYF.

Note on this clone: The read stops 3 residues short of the end of the CDR3; the missing end is completed from the germline J gene. The gene calls are TRBV4-1 and TRBJ2-3; the D gene is possibly TRBD2 (6 bases). Per the germline V gene, CDR1 is MGHRA and CDR2 is YSYEKL. The V gene lost 3 bases and the J gene lost 0 bases, with 19 bases spanning the gap. The CDR3 loop spans 18 amino acids. CDR3 in amino acids: CASSHGGAALSSTDTQYF. The part of the CDR3 DNA that was read is TGCGCCAGCAGCCATGGCGGGGCGGCCTTATCTAGCACAGATACG.

As concerns this clone: With the read ending 3 residues before the CDR3 end, the germline J gene is used to fill in that end. The chain couples TRBV18 to TRBJ2-1, with 9 bases aligning to TRBD2. The CDR3 has 15 residues. V lost 3 bases and J lost 4; bases outside the gene matches: 4. Per germline, CDR1 KGHSH and CDR2 LQKENI. This CDR3 is CASSPLAGLYNEQFF. The CDR3 DNA, read in part, is TGTGCCAGCTCACCCCTAGCGGGGCTTTACAATGAG.

CDR3 sequence: CAWSPGVAGSYNEQFF. Incomplete CDR3 DNA: TGTGCCTGGAGTCCCGGGGTAGCGGGTTCCTACAATGAG. The chain recombines TRBV30 with TRBJ2-1, with 7 bases matching TRBD2. The CDR3 end falls 3 residues outside the read, so it is completed with the germline J gene. CDR3 length equals 16 residues. V shed 2 bases, J shed 1 base, and the junction held 8 bases outside the gene matches. CDR1 is GTSNPN, CDR2 SVGIG, per germline (reference sequence). The full variable domain, in which reference TRBV30 and TRBJ2-1 provide the parts outside the CDR3, is SQTIHQWPATLVQPVGSPLSLECTVEGTSNPNLYWYRQAAGRGLQLLFYSVGIGQISSEVPQNLSASRPQDRQFILSSKKLLLSDSGFYLCAWSPGVAGSYNEQFFGPGTRLTVL.

A remark on this clone: The read terminates 3 residues ahead of where the CDR3 ends, so the germline J gene completes it. The rearrangement links TRBV20-1 to TRBJ1-2; tentative D call: TRBD1 (5 bases). The V end lost 0 bases, the J end lost 5 bases, and 13 bases lay between the germline ends. Germline V gene sequence: CDR1 DFQATT, CDR2 SNEGSKA (reference sequence). The CDR3 covers 14 residues. The CDR3 protein is CSARDLTQAYGYTF. The CDR3 DNA, read in part, is TGCAGTGCTAGAGATCTCACACAGGCTTATGGC.

A word on this clone: The read falls 3 residues short of the CDR3 end, and the missing part is taken from the germline J gene. The J gene is TRBJ2-1, the V gene TRBV7-9; the D gene is possibly TRBD2 (5 bases). The germline CDR1 and CDR2 sequences are SEHNR and FQNEAQ (reference sequence). The CDR3 runs 13 residues. V gave up 5 bases and J gave up 9 bases, with 14 bases separating them. CDR3 bases read: TGTGCCAGCAGCGTGGAATTAGCGACTGAG. Translation gives CASSVELATE. The whole CDR3 sequence reads CASSVELATEQFF.

With regard to this clone: Read sequence stops 3 residues before the CDR3 end, and the germline J gene provides the missing end. The V and J genes are TRBV5-1 and TRBJ1-1; 8 nucleotides line up with TRBD1. CDR1 SGHRS and CDR2 YFSETQ come from the germline V gene. CDR3 size: 13 residues. CDR3 DNA (partial): TGCGCCAGCAGCGGCACAGGGGGGTTTGTT. As protein: CASSGTGGFV. The entire CDR3 sequence reads CASSGTGGFVAFF.

Points on this clone: The read falls 3 residues short of the CDR3 end, and the missing part is taken from the germline J gene. The V gene is TRBV2, the J gene TRBJ2-1; tentatively, D is TRBD2 (6 bases). The germline CDR1 and CDR2 sequences are SNHLY and FYNNEI. The CDR3 covers 15 residues. Trimming took off 3 bases at V and 2 bases at J, with 11 bases between the two ends. Here the CDR3 reads CASSEGGLTYNEQFF. The sequenced CDR3 bases are TGTGCCAGCAGTGAGGGGGGATTAACCTACAATGAG. Full variable domain (missing parts from reference TRBV2 and TRBJ2-1): EPEVTQTPSHQVTQMGQEVILRCVPISNHLYFYWYRQILGQKVEFLVSFYNNEISEKSEIFDDQFSVERPDGSNFTLKIRSTKLEDSAMYFCASSEGGLTYNEQFFGPGTRLTVL.

Points on this clone: The read halts 3 residues ahead of the CDR3 end, with the missing end drawn from the germline J gene. The rearrangement joins TRBV19 to TRBJ2-1, with TRBD2 matching 12 bases. Germline V gene data show CDR1 as LNHDA and CDR2 as SQIVND (reference sequence). CDR3 size: 17 residues. Unmatched junction bases numbered 10, after V lost 3 bases and J lost 7 bases. CDR3 bases read: TGTGCCAGTAGTATGTGGCTAGCGGGAGGGGTGGGGAATGAG. Its protein is CASSMWLAGGVGNE. The full CDR3 is CASSMWLAGGVGNEQFF. Filled out from reference TRBV19 and TRBJ2-1, the complete variable domain reads DGGITQSPKYLFRKEGQNVTLSCEQNLNHDAMYWYRQDPGQGLRLIYYSQIVNDFQKGDIAEGYSVSREKKESFPLTVTSAQKNPTAFYLCASSMWLAGGVGNEQFFGPGTRLTVL.

A note on this clone: Read coverage stops 3 residues before the CDR3 terminus; the germline J gene supplies the remainder. This chain uses TRBV7-6 with TRBJ2-3; 9 bases fit TRBD1. The CDR3 runs 14 residues. Germline CDR1 and CDR2: SGHVS and FNYEAQ. With 5 bases clipped from V and 5 bases from J, the junction kept 5 bases outside the gene matches. CDR3 protein: CASSPYRGRDTQYF. The sequenced part of the CDR3 DNA is TGTGCCAGCAGCCCCTACAGGGGGCGAGATACG. The variable domain in full, completed from reference TRBV7-6 and TRBJ2-3, reads GAGVSQSPRYKVTKRGQDVALRCDPISGHVSLYWYRQALGQGPEFLTYFNYEAQQDKSGLPNDRFSAERPEGSISTLTIQRTEQRDSAMYRCASSPYRGRDTQYFGPGTRLTVL.

To note about this clone: The CDR3 end falls 3 residues outside the read, so it is completed with the germline J gene. This rearrangement joins TRBV2 to TRBJ1-2; perhaps TRBD1 as D (5 bases). The germline gives CDR1 SNHLY, CDR2 FYNNEI. V gave up 2 bases and J gave up 1 base, with 11 bases separating them. The CDR3 is made up of 15 amino acids. CDR3 protein: CASSEYGGVNYGYTF. Incomplete CDR3 DNA: TGTGCCAGCAGTGAATATGGGGGGGTTAACTATGGC.

For this clone: From the germline J gene comes the end of the CDR3, since the read stops 3 residues before it. The chain carries TRBV30 and TRBJ2-7, with a weak D call TRBD1 (5 bases). This CDR3 contains 13 residues. The V and J ends lost 2 bases and 5 bases respectively, with 13 bases between them. Germline CDR1 GTSNPN, CDR2 SVGIG (reference sequence). The covered CDR3 bases are TGTGCCTGGAGTTCGCAGGGTTGGAACGAG. Protein sequence: CAWSSQGWNE. In full, the CDR3 reads CAWSSQGWNEQYF.

Concerning this clone: The read falls 3 residues short of the CDR3 end, and the missing part is taken from the germline J gene. The chain combines TRBV19 with TRBJ1-1; perhaps TRBD1 as D (6 bases). This CDR3 has 14 amino acids. The germline V gene has CDR1 LNHDA and CDR2 SQIVND (reference sequence). V lost 3 bases and J lost 4, with 12 bases in between. The DNA read from the CDR3 is TGTGCCAGTAGTATCGGTGGGGGCTTCACTGAA. This gives the protein CASSIGGGFTE. Given in full, the CDR3 is CASSIGGGFTEAFF. Full variable domain (outside the CDR3, taken from reference TRBV19 and TRBJ1-1): DGGITQSPKYLFRKEGQNVTLSCEQNLNHDAMYWYRQDPGQGLRLIYYSQIVNDFQKGDIAEGYSVSREKKESFPLTVTSAQKNPTAFYLCASSIGGGFTEAFFGQGTRLTVV.

Concerning this clone itself: The CDR3 end is not reached by the read, which stops 3 residues before it; the germline J gene fills it in. The chain links TRBV11-2 to TRBJ2-7, with TRBD2 as a possible D gene (5 bases). The CDR3 spans 13 residues. Trimming pared 3 bases from V and 2 bases from J, leaving 8 bases between. The germline V gene encodes CDR1 SGHAT and CDR2 FQNNGV. CDR3 residues: CASSFGLAYEQYF. The CDR3 bases that were read are TGTGCCAGCAGCTTCGGACTCGCCTACGAG.

The sequenced part of the CDR3 DNA is TGCGCCAGCAGCGATAAAGGCGGGGATGAAAAA. Translating it yields CASSDKGGDEK. The complete CDR3 protein is CASSDKGGDEKLFF. The chain employs TRBV5-1 and TRBJ1-4, with D hard to call. The CDR3 goes on 3 residues after the read ends, and that part is filled in from the germline J gene. The CDR3 is 14 amino acids. Germline V gene lookup returns CDR1 SGHRS and CDR2 YFSETQ. Trimming stripped 4 bases from V and 6 bases from J, with 13 bases between.